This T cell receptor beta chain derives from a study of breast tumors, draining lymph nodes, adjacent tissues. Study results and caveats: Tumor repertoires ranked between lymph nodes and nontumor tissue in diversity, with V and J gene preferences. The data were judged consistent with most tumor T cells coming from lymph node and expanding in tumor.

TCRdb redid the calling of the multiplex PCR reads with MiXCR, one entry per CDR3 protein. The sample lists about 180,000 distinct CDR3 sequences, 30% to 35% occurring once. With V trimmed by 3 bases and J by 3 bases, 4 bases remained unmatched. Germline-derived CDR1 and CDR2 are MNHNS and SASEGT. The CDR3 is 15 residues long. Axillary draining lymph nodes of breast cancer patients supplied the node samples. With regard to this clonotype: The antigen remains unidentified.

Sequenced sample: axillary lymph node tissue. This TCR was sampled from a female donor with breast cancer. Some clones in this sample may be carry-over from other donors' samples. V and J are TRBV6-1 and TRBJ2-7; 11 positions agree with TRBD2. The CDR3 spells CASSDPGLAVYEQYF. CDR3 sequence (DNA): TGTGCCAGCAGTGACCCGGGACTAGCGGTCTACGAGCAGTACTTC.